This T cell receptor beta chain was obtained from a study of graft-versus-host responses after intestinal transplantation. Study-level background: Every recipient underwent anti-thymocyte globulin induction, then tacrolimus and steroids for two to four years. Broader study findings: Graft-donor T cell macrochimerism coincided with high graft-versus-host to host-versus-graft clonal ratios in allografts. Marrow from the recipient contained GvH clones, some of which had appeared first in ileum or blood.

With respect to this clone: Its antigen is undetermined.

The method was immunoSEQ multiplex PCR; TCRdb's version includes in-frame clones alone and lacks a portion of them. The table records some 48,000 clones, 95% of them present only once. The TCR comes from a human donor who was the organ donor for an intestinal transplant. Source: unstimulated CD8+ T cells sorted from spleen or lymph node cells, taken before transplant.

CDR3 residues: CASSGPSTDTQYF. CDR3 in DNA: TGTGCCAGCAGCGGACCTAGCACAGATACGCAGTATTTT. This chain connects TRBV13 to TRBJ2-3; D not certain. This CDR3 is built from 13 residues. Per germline, CDR1 PRHDT and CDR2 FYEKMQ (reference sequence). Trimming took off 5 bases at V and 0 bases at J, with 6 bases between the two ends.